One and the same sample provided the 21 T cell receptor beta chains below, sequenced in a study of CD8 T cells in ankylosing spondylitis. Study outcomes and limitations: A TCR beta motif made of fewer than ten highly homologous variants seemed typical of ankylosing spondylitis blood.

TCRdb itself ran the 5' RACE reads through MiXCR, one entry per CDR3 protein. The sample carries more than 500,000 distinct CDR3 sequences, approximately 5.3% recorded once. These receptors are not linked to any known antigen. The sample comprised blood, either unsorted or a sorted T cell fraction (not recorded which). These receptors were obtained from a male donor with ankylosing spondylitis.

This clonotype was recorded many times. V is TRBV5-1 and J is TRBJ2-1; TRBD2 aligns across 11 bases. With V trimmed by 2 bases and J by 15 bases, 7 bases remained unmatched. Germline V gene data show CDR1 as SGHRS and CDR2 as YFSETQ. The CDR3 contains 13 residues. The CDR3, as DNA: TGCGCCAGCAGCTTTACTAGCGGGAGTTTGTCGTTCTTC. Protein sequence: CASSFTSGSLSFF.

This clonotype was observed many times. The rearrangement uses TRBV10-3 and TRBJ2-1, with 11 bases lining up with TRBD2. Germline V gene data show CDR1 as ENHRY and CDR2 as SYGVKD. This CDR3 is built from 18 residues. J gave up 4 bases and V 11 bases, and 19 bases lay outside the gene matches. The chain's CDR3 is CAVKGLAGGQKGYNEQFF. The CDR3 nucleotides are TGTGCCGTGAAGGGATTAGCGGGAGGGCAAAAGGGTTACAATGAGCAGTTCTTC.

There are many counts of this clonotype. The chain has TRBV6-6 and TRBJ1-1; D call uncertain. The length of the CDR3 is 13 residues. V lost 4 bases to trimming and J lost 2 bases, with 8 bases between them. Germline values: CDR1 MNHNY, CDR2 SVGAGI (reference sequence). The CDR3 loop reads CASSWPGNTEAFF. The CDR3, as DNA: TGTGCCAGCAGTTGGCCGGGCAACACTGAAGCTTTCTTT.

This clonotype appeared many times. The CDR3 coding sequence is TGCGCCAGCAGCCAAGATTGGAGAGGGGACTGGGGTTACGAGCAGTACTTC. Translation: CASSQDWRGDWGYEQYF. The J gene is TRBJ2-7, the V gene TRBV4-3, with a possible D match to TRBD2 (6 bases). Germline CDR1 and CDR2: LGHNA and YSLEER. The V and J ends lost 0 bases and 4 bases respectively, with 19 bases between them. The CDR3 sequence is 17 residues long.

Only a few counts were recorded for this clonotype. The chain uses TRBV7-9 and TRBJ2-5; TRBD1 matches 7 bases. Germline V gene sequence: CDR1 SEHNR, CDR2 FQNEAQ (reference sequence). J was trimmed by 1 base and V by 2 bases; bases with no gene match: 4. The CDR3 totals 15 residues. The CDR3 protein is CASSLSTGFQETQYF. The CDR3 region has the DNA TGTGCCAGCAGCTTATCGACAGGGTTCCAAGAGACCCAGTACTTC. The full variable domain, its missing parts supplied by reference TRBV7-9 and TRBJ2-5, is DTGVSQNPRHKITKRGQNVTFRCDPISEHNRLYWYRQTLGQGPEFLTYFQNEAQLEKSRLLSDRFSAERPKGSFSTLEIQRTEQGDSAMYLCASSLSTGFQETQYFGPGTRLLVL.

This clonotype was observed many times. J is TRBJ2-1 and V is TRBV21-1; the D call of TRBD1 is as the table states it, not checked on the DNA. TRBV21-1 is a listed pseudogene. This CDR3 has 14 residues. CDR3 nucleotide sequence: TGTGCCAGCAATCTCCGGGACGGTTACAATGAGCAGTTCTTC. Translated, it gives CASNLRDGYNEQFF.

Comments on this clonotype: A much larger clone is a single base away; this may be a read error. The chain combines TRBV2 with TRBJ1-2, with D unclear. The V and J ends lost 7 bases and 0 bases respectively, with 3 bases between them. Germline assignment: CDR1 SNHLY and CDR2 FYNNEI. There are 11 residues in the CDR3. CDR3 sequence (DNA): TGTGCCAGCACTGCTAACTATGGCTACACCTTC. Its protein is CASTANYGYTF.

This clonotype has a count of ten or more. The chain couples TRBV4-3 to TRBJ1-2; no reliable D call. Trimming cost V 2 bases and J 8 bases, with 9 bases left between them. The CDR3 length is 12 residues. The V gene's germline CDR1 is LGHNA and CDR2 YSLEER. In nucleotides, the CDR3 is TGCGCCAGCAGCCAAAACCGGCTGGGCTACACCTTC. Amino acids: CASSQNRLGYTF.

This clonotype was detected many times. The CDR3 here is CASSQGSRETYNEQFF. The CDR3 DNA is TGCGCCAGCAGCCAAGGGTCGCGGGAAACCTACAATGAGCAGTTCTTC. This sequence joins TRBV4-3 and TRBJ2-1, with TRBD2 as a possible D gene (6 bases). CDR3 length: 16 residues. The V end was cut by 1 base, the J end by 2 bases, with 12 bases between. CDR1 is LGHNA, CDR2 YSLEER, per germline.

This clonotype was recorded at least ten times. The gene calls are TRBV7-2 and TRBJ1-4; D gene ambiguous. Per the germline V gene, CDR1 is SGHTA and CDR2 is FQGNSA. This CDR3 comprises 14 residues. Trimming cost V 2 bases and J 6 bases, with 10 bases left between them. CDR3 amino acids: CASSLIVSDEKLFF. The CDR3 region has the DNA TGTGCCAGCAGCTTAATTGTTTCAGATGAAAAACTGTTTTTT.

This clonotype was seen ten or more times. This sequence joins TRBV11-2 and TRBJ2-1; 10 bases align to TRBD1. The V gene end was trimmed by 7 bases and the J gene end by 7 bases; junction bases not matched to a gene: 16. CDR3 length: 17 residues. Germline assignment: CDR1 SGHAT and CDR2 FQNNGV. The chain's CDR3 is CASNLPGTGEEGNEQFF. The CDR3 DNA follows: TGTGCCAGCAACCTTCCCGGGACAGGGGAAGAAGGGAATGAGCAGTTCTTC. The full variable domain, in which reference TRBV11-2 and TRBJ2-1 provide the parts outside the CDR3, is EAGVAQSPRYKIIEKRQSVAFWCNPISGHATLYWYQQILGQGPKLLIQFQNNGVVDDSQLPKDRFSAERLKGVDSTLKIQPAKLEDSAVYLCASNLPGTGEEGNEQFFGPGTRLTVL.

This clonotype was seen many times. At one of its ends the junction is not consistent with the germline gene, which may arise from a read error. This chain joins TRBV4-1 and TRBJ2-4; 10 bases align to TRBD1. The CDR3 length is 13 residues. Germline V gives CDR1 MGHRA, CDR2 YSYEKL. The CDR3 loop reads CASSQDRGNIQYF. DNA of the CDR3: TGTGCCAGCAGCCAGGACAGGGGGAACATTCAGTACTTC.

The chain links TRBV6-1 to TRBJ2-1; TRBD1 agrees at 11 bases. Trimming took 5 bases from V and 6 from J; bases not matched to a gene: 18. Germline values: CDR1 MNHNS, CDR2 SASEGT. This CDR3 region has 19 residues. This CDR3 reads CASSPLGTGGLGPLNEQFF. CDR3 DNA sequence: TGTGCCAGCAGTCCCCTAGGGACAGGGGGGCTAGGTCCCCTCAATGAGCAGTTCTTC.

The rearrangement joins TRBV9 to TRBJ2-2, with D perhaps TRBD1 or TRBD2 (5 bases each). Germline CDR1 and CDR2: SGDLS and YYNGEE. Deletions cut 7 bases from V and 8 bases from J, with 18 bases between. The CDR3 length is 14 residues. This CDR3 is CASRLGDPVGELFF. CDR3 nucleotide sequence: TGTGCCAGCCGCTTAGGGGACCCCGTAGGGGAGCTGTTTTTT.

This clonotype was recorded a few times. This chain joins TRBV7-2 and TRBJ2-1; D perhaps matches TRBD2 (6 bases). Trimming pared 7 bases from V and 3 bases from J, leaving 16 bases between. This CDR3 contains 15 residues. Germline V lookup: CDR1 SGHTA, CDR2 FQGNSA. The CDR3 DNA sequence: TGTGCCAGCACCCAAGCCCAGGGAGGCTACAATGAGCAGTTCTTC. Translation gives CASTQAQGGYNEQFF.

This clonotype has ten or more counts. The chain joins TRBV25-1 to TRBJ2-7; possibly TRBD1 or TRBD2 for D (5 bases each). CDR1 and CDR2 (germline): MGHDK, SYGVNS. V lost 1 base, J lost 3 bases, and 16 bases lay in between. CDR3 length equals 16 residues. This CDR3 is CASSEWNTGGRYEQYF. CDR3 DNA: TGTGCCAGCAGTGAATGGAACACTGGGGGTCGCTACGAGCAGTACTTC.

There are many counts of this clonotype. This chain uses TRBV15 with TRBJ2-5; D possibly corresponds to TRBD2 (5 bases). Germline values: CDR1 LNHNV, CDR2 YYDKDF (reference sequence). The CDR3 sequence is 15 residues long. The V and J ends lost 1 base and 2 bases respectively, with 11 bases between them. This chain's CDR3 is CATSRVGAVQETQYF. DNA of the CDR3: TGTGCCACCAGCAGAGTCGGAGCGGTACAAGAGACCCAGTACTTC.

This clonotype has ten or more counts. The chain is built from TRBV4-1 and TRBJ2-7; D not certain. The length of the CDR3 is 12 residues. Trimming stripped 3 bases from V and 3 bases from J, with 6 bases between. Germline values: CDR1 MGHRA, CDR2 YSYEKL. CDR3 sequence: CASSQPGYEQYF. The CDR3 coding sequence is TGCGCCAGCAGCCAGCCCGGCTACGAGCAGTACTTC.

This clonotype was seen at least ten times. The chain joins TRBV7-9 to TRBJ1-4, with D unclear. Trimming left V 8 bases short and J 6 bases short, with 13 bases between. Germline loops: CDR1 SEHNR, CDR2 FQNEAQ (reference sequence). The CDR3 has 13 residues. CDR3 DNA: TGTGCCAGCCCCTCCAACGAGGATGAAAAACTGTTTTTT. Its protein product is CASPSNEDEKLFF.

This clonotype was observed a few times. The V call is TRBV20-1, the J call TRBJ2-7, with a weak D call TRBD2 (6 bases). Germline CDR1 DFQATT, CDR2 SNEGSKA (reference sequence). The CDR3 extends over 13 amino acids. V lost 3 bases to trimming and J lost 5 bases, with 14 bases between them. CDR3 nucleotide sequence: TGCAGTGCTAGTAAAGGGAGGCCTAACGAGCAGTACTTC. This encodes CSASKGRPNEQYF.

Only a few counts were recorded for this clonotype. This chain uses TRBV10-3 with TRBJ2-4; D is unresolved. V dropped 0 bases and J dropped 0 bases, with 9 bases sitting between them. The CDR3 has 16 amino acids. Germline V gives CDR1 ENHRY, CDR2 SYGVKD. The DNA for the CDR3 is TGTGCCATCAGTGAGTCGCAGGTATTAGCCAAAAACATTCAGTACTTC. This gives the protein CAISESQVLAKNIQYF.